This TCR beta chain originates from a study of T cell repertoires in cytomegalovirus infection. Per the germline V gene, CDR1 is MNHEY and CDR2 is SVGEGT. V dropped 0 bases and J dropped 5 bases, with 9 bases sitting between them. This CDR3 has 14 residues. TCRdb used MiXCR to reprocess the reads, holding one entry per CDR3 protein. The data show about 830,000 distinct CDR3 sequences, with roughly 33% seen just once and around 11% held by the top ten. Concerning this clonotype itself: Its antigen is unidentified.

Here the sequenced sample was cultured CD8+ T cells from PBMCs, taken from culture after CMV antigen stimulation. The origin of this receptor is a human donor in good health (CMV status not recorded). Some clones in this sample may be carry-over from other donors' samples. The chain employs TRBV6-2 or TRBV6-3 and TRBJ2-3, with D maybe TRBD1 (5 bases). CDR3 sequence reads: CASSYSGQGDTQYF. The DNA for the CDR3 is TGTGCCAGCAGTTACTCGGGGCAGGGAGATACGCAGTATTTT.